The 20 T cell receptor beta chains given below trace back to one sample, sequenced in a study of CD8 T cells in ankylosing spondylitis. Study findings and constraints: A motif of seven or eight highly homologous TCR beta variants was seen as apparently characteristic of ankylosing spondylitis blood.

These receptors lack a known antigen. TCRdb re-analysed the 5' RACE reads in MiXCR, keeping a single row per CDR3 protein. The data contain about 800,000 distinct CDR3 sequences, 10% to 15% of them seen just once; the ten biggest clones take up approximately 0.46%. The specimen was blood, either unsorted or a sorted T cell fraction (not recorded which). The receptors come from a male donor with ankylosing spondylitis.

This clonotype has at least ten counts. This sequence joins TRBV29-1 and TRBJ2-1; 8 bases align to TRBD2. Germline V CDR1 and CDR2: SQVTM, ANQGSEA. The CDR3 consists of 16 residues. J gave up 1 base and V 7 bases, and 12 bases lay outside the gene matches. For the CDR3, the DNA is TGCAGCGCCGGCCCCAGCGGGAGAGGGTCCTACAATGAGCAGTTCTTC. This encodes CSAGPSGRGSYNEQFF.

This clonotype was found many times. V and J are TRBV20-1 and TRBJ1-3; no clear D gene. The CDR3 loop spans 12 amino acids. Germline V gives CDR1 DFQATT, CDR2 SNEGSKA (reference sequence). V lost 2 bases and J lost 0, with 2 bases in between. CDR3 coding DNA: TGCAGTGCTAGATTCTCTGGAAACACCATATATTTT. Protein sequence: CSARFSGNTIYF.

J is TRBJ2-1 and V is TRBV7-2, with a possible D match to TRBD1 (6 bases). The CDR3 runs to 15 residues. V lost 4 bases and J 1 base, leaving 11 bases between the germline ends. The germline CDR1 and CDR2 sequences are SGHTA and FQGNSA. CDR3 loop: CASSSRTVSYNEQFF. The CDR3 DNA sequence: TGTGCCAGCAGCTCCCGGACAGTTTCCTACAATGAGCAGTTCTTC.

This clonotype was found many times. The V gene is TRBV28, the J gene TRBJ2-1; 7 bases fit TRBD2. V lost 7 bases to trimming and J lost 6 bases; unmatched junction nucleotides: 12. The CDR3 is 15 residues long. CDR1 and CDR2 from the germline V gene are MDHEN and SYDVKM. CDR3 nucleotide sequence: TGTGCCAGCAAGACAGCGGGGAGGGAAGGCAATGAGCAGTTCTTC. It specifies CASKTAGREGNEQFF. Looking up the rest from reference TRBV28 and TRBJ2-1 gives the full variable domain: DVKVTQSSRYLVKRTGEKVFLECVQDMDHENMFWYRQDPGLGLRLIYFSYDVKMKEKGDIPEGYSVSREKKERFSLILESASTNQTSMYLCASKTAGREGNEQFFGPGTRLTVL.

The chain has TRBV20-1 and TRBJ2-4; D gene ambiguous. Germline lookup yields CDR1 DFQATT and CDR2 SNEGSKA (reference sequence). V was pared by 0 bases and J by 10 bases, with 16 bases between. The CDR3 runs 14 residues. The CDR3 sequence is CSARDPLGRRIQYF. In nucleotides, the CDR3 is TGCAGTGCTAGAGACCCGCTCGGGCGTCGTATTCAGTACTTC.

Many counts were recorded for this clonotype. This rearrangement joins TRBV20-1 to TRBJ2-4; TRBD1 aligns across 10 bases. Germline loops: CDR1 DFQATT, CDR2 SNEGSKA (reference sequence). CDR3 size: 13 residues. Trimming cost V 5 bases and J 6 bases; bases outside gene matches: 4. The CDR3 protein is CSALRTGGNIQYF. CDR3 bases: TGCAGTGCTCTCCGGACAGGGGGAAACATTCAGTACTTC.

DNA for the CDR3: TGTGCCAGCAGCCCGGGGCGGCTAGCGGGGACGTGGGAGCAGTTCTTC. Translation: CASSPGRLAGTWEQFF. The chain carries TRBV7-2 and TRBJ2-1; 9 bases are a match to TRBD2. V gave up 5 bases and J gave up 10 bases; unmatched junction bases: 15. The germline V gene has CDR1 SGHTA and CDR2 FQGNSA. The CDR3 is made up of 16 amino acids.

This clonotype came up once. The J gene is TRBJ2-7, the V gene TRBV11-2; tentatively, D is TRBD1 or TRBD2 (5 bases each). Germline V gene lookup returns CDR1 SGHAT and CDR2 FQNNGV. The CDR3 consists of 15 residues. Trimming took 1 base from V and 3 from J, leaving 13 bases between them. Here the CDR3 reads CASSLGGTKYYEQYF. DNA for the CDR3: TGTGCCAGCAGCTTAGGTGGGACCAAATACTACGAGCAGTACTTC.

The gene calls are TRBV27 and TRBJ2-1, with 10 bases that match TRBD2. Trimming cost V 4 bases and J 3 bases; bases outside gene matches: 6. Germline-derived CDR1 and CDR2 are MNHEY and SMNVEV (reference sequence). The CDR3 has 16 residues. CDR3 sequence reads: CASSSLSGRGYNEQFF. The CDR3 DNA follows: TGTGCCAGCAGTTCCTTAAGCGGGAGGGGCTACAATGAGCAGTTCTTC.

This clonotype has a handful of counts. In DNA form, the CDR3 reads TGCAGCGTTCGGGACAGGGGGTTGGGTGAGCAGTTCTTC. Translation: CSVRDRGLGEQFF. The chain recombines TRBV29-1 with TRBJ2-1, with 11 bases aligning to TRBD1. The V and J ends lost 5 bases and 9 bases, in that order; junction bases with no gene match: 6. This CDR3 has 13 amino acids. The V gene's germline CDR1 is SQVTM and CDR2 ANQGSEA.

This rearrangement joins TRBV2 to TRBJ2-2, with TRBD2 as a possible D gene (6 bases). The CDR3 is made up of 14 amino acids. The germline gives CDR1 SNHLY, CDR2 FYNNEI. Trimming stripped 3 bases from V and 4 bases from J, with 9 bases between. The CDR3 protein is CASSETSSTGELFF. CDR3 bases: TGTGCCAGCAGTGAGACTAGTAGCACCGGGGAGCTGTTTTTT. The full variable domain, its missing parts supplied by reference TRBV2 and TRBJ2-2, is EPEVTQTPSHQVTQMGQEVILRCVPISNHLYFYWYRQILGQKVEFLVSFYNNEISEKSEIFDDQFSVERPDGSNFTLKIRSTKLEDSAMYFCASSETSSTGELFFGEGSRLTVL.

The CDR3 nucleotides are TGTGCCAGCAGTTTTGTCGCTAGCGGGGTGAATGAGCAGTTCTTC. Translated: CASSFVASGVNEQFF. The chain has TRBV12-3 or TRBV12-4 and TRBJ2-1; 9 nucleotides line up with TRBD2. There are 15 residues in the CDR3. The V gene end was trimmed by 3 bases and the J gene end by 7 bases; junction bases not matched to a gene: 7.

The chain is built from TRBV3-1 and TRBJ1-1; D call uncertain. CDR3 length: 13 amino acids. Per germline, CDR1 LGHDT and CDR2 YNNKEL (reference sequence). V was clipped by 1 base and J by 3 bases, with 6 bases between them. Here the CDR3 reads CASSQGAHTEAFF. The CDR3 DNA is TGTGCCAGCAGCCAAGGGGCCCACACTGAAGCTTTCTTT.

The V gene is TRBV5-5, the J gene TRBJ1-2; 10 bases agree with TRBD1. In germline, CDR1 is SGHKS, CDR2 YYEKEE (reference sequence). V shed 3 bases and J 2 bases; nucleotides not matched to a gene: 4. CDR3 length: 15 residues. CDR3 nucleotide sequence: TGTGCCAGCAGCTGGGGGACAGGGGAAAACTATGGCTACACCTTC. Translation gives CASSWGTGENYGYTF.

The rearrangement joins TRBV30 to TRBJ2-2; D is possibly TRBD1 (5 bases). CDR3 length: 15 residues. V was trimmed by 5 bases and J by 4 bases, leaving 17 bases between them. Germline V gene data show CDR1 as GTSNPN and CDR2 as SVGIG (reference sequence). The CDR3 DNA sequence: TGTGCCTGGTTGCGTAGGGGCAGGGCCACCGGGGAGCTGTTTTTT. It specifies CAWLRRGRATGELFF.

This chain connects TRBV18 to TRBJ2-3; possibly TRBD1 for D (6 bases). V was pared by 6 bases and J by 2 bases, with 15 bases between. Per the germline V gene, CDR1 is KGHSH and CDR2 is LQKENI. The CDR3 sequence is 15 residues long. In DNA, the CDR3 is TGTGCCAGCTCTTACATTGGACAGTACACAGATACGCAGTATTTT. Translated: CASSYIGQYTDTQYF.

The genes are TRBV20-1 and TRBJ1-1; no definite D call. Between the trimmed V and J ends, which lost 6 bases and 5 bases, there was a span of 10 bases. Germline V gives CDR1 DFQATT, CDR2 SNEGSKA (reference sequence). The CDR3 length is 11 residues. For the CDR3, the DNA is TGCAGTGCCCAGGCGAGGACTGAAGCTTTCTTT. Residues: CSAQARTEAFF.

The CDR3 DNA is TGCAGTGCTATGGACAGGGCAGATACGCAGTATTTT. It codes for CSAMDRADTQYF. This sequence joins TRBV20-1 and TRBJ2-3, with 8 bases matching TRBD1. The germline V gene encodes CDR1 DFQATT and CDR2 SNEGSKA (reference sequence). V lost 4 bases to trimming and J lost 4 bases; unmatched junction nucleotides: 1. The CDR3 extends over 12 amino acids.

This clonotype was found many times. The chain's CDR3 is CASSLGRQTYEQYF. The CDR3 DNA reads TGTGCCAGCAGCTTAGGTCGGCAGACCTACGAGCAGTACTTC. The V call is TRBV7-2, the J call TRBJ2-7; D gene uncertain. CDR1 and CDR2 (germline): SGHTA, FQGNSA. Trimming cost V 1 base and J 2 bases, with 9 bases left between them. This CDR3 spans 14 amino acids.

This clonotype occurred many times. This sequence joins TRBV5-6 and TRBJ1-5, with a tentative D call TRBD1 (5 bases). Trimming removed 2 bases from V and 2 bases from J, with 8 bases in between. This CDR3 has 14 residues. Per germline, CDR1 SGHDT and CDR2 YYEEEE. CDR3 DNA sequence: TGTGCCAGCAGCTTCCGGGACGGCAATCAGCCCCAGCATTTT. Protein sequence: CASSFRDGNQPQHF. The variable domain in full, completed from reference TRBV5-6 and TRBJ1-5, reads DAGVTQSPTHLIKTRGQQVTLRCSPKSGHDTVSWYQQALGQGPQFIFQYYEEEERQRGNFPDRFSGHQFPNYSSELNVNALLLGDSALYLCASSFRDGNQPQHFGDGTRLSIL.